These T cell receptor beta chains were read from a single sample in a study of identical twins. TCRdb independently ran MiXCR on the 5' RACE reads; one entry per CDR3 protein. The sample has fewer than 650,000 distinct CDR3 sequences, just over 7% seen once. The sample was also linked to a second study, of yellow fever vaccine responses in identical twins.

Specimen: PBMCs. Receptor source: a woman younger than 35 in good health. Each CDR3 is given with its conserved first and last residue. The D gene is left open where the match is weak. The size entry is marked missing in some rows and otherwise reads once, few, many or a size class.

TRBJ2-3,few,TRBV27,TRBD2,TGTGCCAGCGCCTTTGGCGGGGGGATCGCAGATACGCAGTATTTT,CASAFGGGIADTQYF
TRBJ2-5,many,TRBV11-2,.,TGTGCCAGCAGCCTAATCTCCCCGACCAAGACCCACTCAGGAGAGACCCAGTACTTC,CASSLISPTKTHSGETQYF
TRBJ1-6,.,TRBV10-3,.,TGTGCCATCAGTGACGGCAAGGGATCCACCCTCCACTTT,CAISDGKGSTLHF
TRBJ2-5,few,TRBV29-1,TRBD1,TGCAGCGTCGGACAGGCCGGGTATGGGGAGACCCAGTACTTC,CSVGQAGYGETQYF
TRBJ1-4,many,TRBV11-2,.,TGTGCCAGCAGCTCCTCGGACGGCGACAGACTGTTTTTT,CASSSSDGDRLFF
TRBJ2-3,many,TRBV29-1,.,TGCAGCGTTGAAGACGATACCGGAGAGGATACGCAGTATTTT,CSVEDDTGEDTQYF
TRBJ2-1,.,TRBV6-1,TRBD2,TGTGCCAGCAGCCCCGGACTAGCCCTCCCCGGGGAGCAGTTCTTC,CASSPGLALPGEQFF
TRBJ1-5,many,TRBV6-1,.,TGTGCCAGCAGCGGGGGGGGGAATAGCGTGCCCCAGCATTTT,CASSGGGNSVPQHF
TRBJ2-5,.,TRBV10-3,.,TGTGCCATCAGTGAGCCAGACCAAGAGACCCAGTACTTC,CAISEPDQETQYF
TRBJ2-7,many,TRBV7-6,.,TGTGCCAGCAGCCGGACAGAATCCTACGAGCAGTACTTC,CASSRTESYEQYF
TRBJ1-6,many,TRBV10-3,.,TGTGCCATCAGTGAGTCGATCAGGGTGATGAGCTCCTATAATTCACCCCTCCACTTT,CAISESIRVMSSYNSPLHF
TRBJ1-2,many,TRBV6-2/TRBV6-3,.,TGTGCCAGCAGTTCAACCGTCTATGGCTACACCTTC,CASSSTVYGYTF
TRBJ1-1,many,TRBV25-1,TRBD1,TGTGCCAGCAGAACAGGGGAGGAGGCTTTCTTT,CASRTGEEAFF
TRBJ2-2,many,TRBV12-3/TRBV12-4,TRBD1,TGTGCCAGCAGAGTCGGGACAGGGGGCTACGGGGAGCTGTTTTTT,CASRVGTGGYGELFF
TRBJ2-3,.,TRBV20-1,.,TGCAGTGCTAACTCACCTCGGGACTCACCTAGCACAGATACGCAGTATTTT,CSANSPRDSPSTDTQYF
TRBJ1-3,many,TRBV28,.,TGTGCCAGCAGTCCCCCTGCGACAGGACACTCTGGAAACACCATATATTTT,CASSPPATGHSGNTIYF
TRBJ2-4,many,TRBV5-6,.,TGTGCCAGCAGCTTGGGACTAGGGTTGGGGGACATTCAGTACTTC,CASSLGLGLGDIQYF
TRBJ2-3,few,TRBV5-8,TRBD2,TGTGCCAGCAGCTCATCTGCGGGGGTTACTATGACGCAGTATTTT,CASSSSAGVTMTQYF
TRBJ2-7,many,TRBV14,.,TGTGCCAGCAGTCGGGGGTTCTACGAGCAGTACTTC,CASSRGFYEQYF
TRBJ2-2,many,TRBV7-2,TRBD1,TGTGCCAGCCGCGATTGGGGACAGCCGAACACCGGGGAGCTGTTTTTT,CASRDWGQPNTGELFF
TRBJ2-1,once,TRBV7-2,.,TGTGCCAGCAGCTTATCTCGAGTCGTGAACACTGAAGCTTTCTTC,CASSLSRVVNTEAFF
TRBJ1-2,many,TRBV10-3,TRBD1,TGTGCCATCAACGCCGGGACAGCTAACTATGGCTACACCTTC,CAINAGTANYGYTF
TRBJ2-3,many,TRBV7-8,TRBD2,TGTGCCAGCAGCCTTCGGACTAGCGGGGGGGATACGCAGTATTTT,CASSLRTSGGDTQYF
TRBJ2-5,.,TRBV12-3/TRBV12-4,TRBD1,TGTGCCAGCAGTCCGGGACAGGGGGCTCGAGAGACCCAGTACTTC,CASSPGQGARETQYF
TRBJ2-3,few,TRBV6-5,.,TGTGCCAGCAGTTATGACAGCACAGATACGCAGTATTTT,CASSYDSTDTQYF
TRBJ2-3,many,TRBV2,TRBD1,TGTGCCAGCAGGGCACGGGACAGTCCTACAGATACGCAGTATTTT,CASRARDSPTDTQYF
TRBJ2-2,many,TRBV11-2,TRBD2,TGTGCCAGCAGCCCTGGACTAGCGGGACGCACCGGGGAGCTGTTTTTT,CASSPGLAGRTGELFF
TRBJ2-2,.,TRBV6-5,.,TGTGCCAGCAGTTACTCAACGATGAACACCGGGGAGCTGTTTTTT,CASSYSTMNTGELFF
TRBJ2-2,many,TRBV6-5,.,TGTGCCAGCAGTTTAAAGAACGCGAACACCGGGGAGCTGTTTTTT,CASSLKNANTGELFF
TRBJ2-1,many,TRBV6-2/TRBV6-3,.,TGTGCCACGGGTCAGGCTTACAATGAGCAGTTCTTC,CATGQAYNEQFF
TRBJ2-1,few,TRBV15,TRBD2,TGTGCCACCAGCAAACTAGCGGGGGGACTCAATGAGCAGTTCTTC,CATSKLAGGLNEQFF
TRBJ1-4,.,TRBV12-3/TRBV12-4,.,TGTGCCAGCGGACCTGCGGGGGCTGATAATGAAAAACTGTTTTTT,CASGPAGADNEKLFF
TRBJ2-2,many,TRBV2,.,TGTGCCAGCAGTGAAGCCCCTCAGCCCGGGGAGCTGTTTTTT,CASSEAPQPGELFF
TRBJ1-1,few,TRBV5-1,TRBD1,TGCGCCAGCAGCACCTCTCCGGGACAGGTGAACACTGAAGCTTTCTTT,CASSTSPGQVNTEAFF
TRBJ2-1,many,TRBV15,TRBD2,TGTGCCACCAGCCGACCTAGCGGGGCTCAAACTCAGGTCTTC,CATSRPSGAQTQVF
TRBJ2-1,many,TRBV12-3/TRBV12-4,TRBD2,TGTGCCAGCAGCCCCGGGACTAGCGGGGGCGGGCATGAGCAGTTCTTC,CASSPGTSGGGHEQFF
TRBJ2-1,.,TRBV12-3/TRBV12-4,.,TGTGCCAGCAACTTAGGAGCGGCCCGCTCCTACAATGAGCAGTTCTTC,CASNLGAARSYNEQFF
TRBJ1-1,many,TRBV28,.,TGTGCCAGCTGCGACGGGGGCCCGAGACTGAACACTGAAGCTTTCTTT,CASCDGGPRLNTEAFF